The 21 T cell receptor beta chains given below trace back to one sample, sequenced in a study of cytomegalovirus exposure and HLA in healthy donors. In the PCR, 60 Vbeta and 13 Jbeta primers were used. Profiled with immunoSEQ multiplex PCR; TCRdb holds only in-frame clones, not every one. This table has some 150,000 clones, approximately 90% appearing once. The sample taken for sequencing was PBMCs. The source is a woman in her 30s in good health and CMV-seronegative.

This clone was counted between two and nine times. The chain combines TRBV9 with TRBJ1-4, with a possible D match to TRBD1 (5 bases). The CDR3 extends over 14 amino acids. With 4 bases removed from V and 3 bases from J, the gap between germline ends came to 10 bases. Germline CDR1 is SGDLS and CDR2 is YYNGEE. The CDR3 nucleotides are TGTGCCAGCAGCCGGGGGATCCCTAATGAAAAACTGTTTTTT. It codes for CASSRGIPNEKLFF.

The chain couples TRBV7-9 to TRBJ1-1; D might be TRBD1 (6 bases). CDR1 is SEHNR and CDR2 is FQNEAQ in the germline V gene (reference sequence). This CDR3 region has 19 residues. V lost 2 bases to trimming and J lost 0 bases, with 22 bases between them. CDR3 nucleotide sequence: TGTGCCAGCAGCTTAATTTTCCCCCAGGGGTTGAGGATGAACACTGAAGCTTTCTTT. It yields the protein CASSLIFPQGLRMNTEAFF. Variable domain in full (rest from reference TRBV7-9 and TRBJ1-1): DTGVSQNPRHKITKRGQNVTFRCDPISEHNRLYWYRQTLGQGPEFLTYFQNEAQLEKSRLLSDRFSAERPKGSFSTLEIQRTEQGDSAMYLCASSLIFPQGLRMNTEAFFGQGTRLTVV.

The chain recombines TRBV7-8 with TRBJ1-1; a weak D match, TRBD1 (6 bases). The CDR3 extends over 14 amino acids. Germline V CDR1 and CDR2: SGHVS, FQNEAQ. Trimming removed 2 bases at V and 4 bases at J, with 11 bases between. CDR3 DNA: TGTGCCAGCAGCTTACACAGGGAAGGCACTGAAGCTTTCTTT. Protein product: CASSLHREGTEAFF.

The V and J genes are TRBV19 and TRBJ2-5; D perhaps matches TRBD2 (5 bases). V lost 7 bases to trimming and J lost 6 bases, with 12 bases between them. The CDR3 totals 12 residues. Germline values: CDR1 LNHDA, CDR2 SQIVND (reference sequence). CDR3 region: CASTDPGKTQYF. CDR3 coding DNA: TGTGCCAGTACGGACCCGGGGAAGACCCAGTACTTC.

The V gene is TRBV2, the J gene TRBJ1-5; no definite D call. Germline values: CDR1 SNHLY, CDR2 FYNNEI. The CDR3 loop spans 13 amino acids. Between the trimmed V and J ends, which lost 8 bases and 1 base, there was a span of 9 bases. CDR3 amino acids: CASSQVSNQPQHF. CDR3 DNA sequence: TGTGCCAGCTCTCAGGTCAGCAATCAGCCCCAGCATTTT.

V is TRBV15 and J is TRBJ2-7; D may be TRBD2 (5 bases). The ends were cut back, 3 bases at V and 4 bases at J, with 7 bases in the middle. Germline V gene sequence: CDR1 LNHNV, CDR2 YYDKDF (reference sequence). The CDR3 has 12 residues. The CDR3 bases are TGTGCCACCAGCAGTGAGGGATACGAGCAGTACTTC. As protein: CATSSEGYEQYF.

The genes are TRBV5-1 and TRBJ1-1, with D hard to call. This CDR3 has 16 amino acids. Trimming left V 4 bases short and J 6 bases short, with 22 bases between. Germline CDR1 is SGHRS and CDR2 is YFSETQ. CDR3 residues: CASSPVSFGEDAEAFF. The CDR3 coding sequence is TGCGCCAGCAGCCCCGTCAGTTTCGGGGAGGATGCTGAAGCTTTCTTT.

The sample holds one count of this clone. The V call is TRBV9, the J call TRBJ2-7; TRBD2 aligns across 12 bases. Germline V gene data show CDR1 as SGDLS and CDR2 as YYNGEE. J gave up 2 bases and V 2 bases, and 8 bases lay outside the gene matches. The CDR3 runs to 17 residues. DNA for the CDR3: TGTGCCAGCAGCGTGGGACTAGCGGGCAACATTGCCTACGAGCAGTACTTC. Amino acids: CASSVGLAGNIAYEQYF.

V gene TRBV5-1 combines with J gene TRBJ2-7, with a weak D call TRBD2 (7 bases). The germline V gene encodes CDR1 SGHRS and CDR2 YFSETQ. The ends were cut back, 0 bases at V and 5 bases at J, with 18 bases in the middle. The CDR3 sequence is 16 residues long. CDR3 DNA sequence: TGCGCCAGCAGCTTGGATCCGGGGGGCAATTCGAACGAGCAGTACTTC. The encoded protein is CASSLDPGGNSNEQYF.

The rearrangement joins TRBV18 to TRBJ2-2; 11 bases agree with TRBD2. The V gene end was trimmed by 6 bases and the J gene end by 10 bases; junction bases not matched to a gene: 10. Germline V gene lookup returns CDR1 KGHSH and CDR2 LQKENI. The CDR3 spans 15 residues. In DNA, the CDR3 is TGTGCCAGCTCCTCGAACTCGGGACTAGCGGTGGAGCTGTTTTTT. This sequence encodes CASSSNSGLAVELFF.

This clone has only a few counts. V and J are TRBV25-1 and TRBJ2-1; 9 bases match TRBD2. The germline V gene has CDR1 MGHDK and CDR2 SYGVNS. With 3 bases clipped from V and 7 bases from J, the junction kept 7 bases outside the gene matches. This CDR3 has 15 residues. Here the CDR3 DNA reads TGTGCCAGCAGTGACCTAGCGGGGATAGGAAATGAGCAGTTCTTC. It is translated as CASSDLAGIGNEQFF.

Remarks on this clone: One end of the junction fails to match germline, which may point to a read error. The rearrangement uses TRBV2 and TRBJ2-5; 9 bases are shared with TRBD1. The germline V gene encodes CDR1 SNHLY and CDR2 FYNNEI. CDR3 size: 11 residues. The CDR3 DNA reads TGTGCCAGCGGTACCACAGGGGGCTTACACTTC. It encodes CASGTTGGLHF.

V and J are TRBV27 and TRBJ2-1; D gene ambiguous. V was clipped by 9 bases and J by 10 bases, with 16 bases between them. CDR1 and CDR2 from the germline V gene are MNHEY and SMNVEV (reference sequence). The CDR3 consists of 12 residues. CDR3 DNA sequence: TGTGCCAGGCCCCGGCGGCCAGCAGAGCAGTTCTTC. This codes for CARPRRPAEQFF.

The gene calls are TRBV5-1 and TRBJ2-2, with D possibly matching TRBD1 (5 bases). CDR1 SGHRS and CDR2 YFSETQ come from the germline V gene. The CDR3 length is 13 residues. Trimming took off 2 bases at V and 6 bases at J, with 8 bases between the two ends. The CDR3 sequence is CASSFRVAGELFF. In nucleotides, the CDR3 is TGCGCCAGCAGCTTCAGGGTTGCCGGGGAGCTGTTTTTT.

The chain combines TRBV11-2 with TRBJ2-3; D call uncertain. V lost 4 bases to trimming and J lost 5 bases, with 10 bases between them. Per germline, CDR1 SGHAT and CDR2 FQNNGV. The CDR3 length is 13 residues. The CDR3 loop is CASSSQVGDTQYF. The DNA for the CDR3 is TGTGCCAGCAGCTCCCAGGTGGGAGATACGCAGTATTTT.

The gene calls are TRBV11-2 and TRBJ1-1; TRBD1 aligns across 9 bases. V lost 4 bases to trimming and J lost 1 base; unmatched junction nucleotides: 10. The germline V gene has CDR1 SGHAT and CDR2 FQNNGV. The CDR3 totals 17 residues. CDR3 loop: CASSSWVGTGPNTEAFF. The CDR3 DNA reads TGTGCCAGCAGCTCTTGGGTCGGGACAGGGCCGAACACTGAAGCTTTCTTT.

V and J are TRBV5-1 and TRBJ2-5, with 9 bases lining up with TRBD1. From germline, CDR1 is SGHRS and CDR2 YFSETQ. The J segment lost 5 bases and the V segment lost 4 bases, leaving 6 bases of the junction unmatched. CDR3 size: 14 residues. The CDR3 loop reads CASSEQGAGETQYF. The CDR3 bases are TGCGCCAGCAGCGAACAGGGGGCGGGGGAGACCCAGTACTTC.

The chain has TRBV18 and TRBJ2-5; D gene ambiguous. Germline CDR1 KGHSH, CDR2 LQKENI. V lost 0 bases to trimming and J lost 1 base, with 9 bases between them. This CDR3 comprises 15 residues. The CDR3 here is CASSPPLGAQETQYF. The CDR3 DNA is TGTGCCAGCTCACCACCTCTCGGAGCCCAAGAGACCCAGTACTTC. The full variable domain, completed using reference TRBV18 and TRBJ2-5, is NAGVMQNPRHLVRRRGQEARLRCSPMKGHSHVYWYRQLPEEGLKFMVYLQKENIIDESGMPKERFSAEFPKEGPSILRIQQVVRGDSAAYFCASSPPLGAQETQYFGPGTRLLVL.

The genes are TRBV6-5 and TRBJ1-1, with a weak D call TRBD1 (6 bases). Germline V gives CDR1 MNHEY, CDR2 SVGAGI. Trimming shortened V by 4 bases and J by 11 bases, and 23 bases separated the two germline ends. The CDR3 is 15 residues long. The CDR3 DNA reads TGTGCCAGCAGTTCAACCCCCGGGGGCGGGGGACGGGCTTTCTTT. It translates to CASSSTPGGGGRAFF.

V and J are TRBV29-1 and TRBJ2-1, with D perhaps matching TRBD1 (5 bases). The CDR3 extends over 13 amino acids. V lost 5 bases, J lost 8 bases, and 16 bases lay in between. The germline CDR1 and CDR2 sequences are SQVTM and ANQGSEA. The CDR3 DNA sequence: TGCAGCGTTCACAGCCAAGGGGCCGATGAGCAGTTCTTC. As protein: CSVHSQGADEQFF.

The CDR3 region has the DNA TGTGCCAGCAGCCTTACTCCCCAGGGTTTGGGCAATTCACCCCTCCACTTT. Protein: CASSLTPQGLGNSPLHF. This chain connects TRBV7-8 to TRBJ1-6; D may be TRBD1 (5 bases). This CDR3 is 17 amino acids long. Germline-derived CDR1 and CDR2 are SGHVS and FQNEAQ. V was pared by 5 bases and J by 7 bases, with 21 bases between.